This entry describes one T cell receptor beta chain. Its antigen is still unknown. The sample carries other DNA sequences with the same CDR3. Profiling relied on immunoSEQ multiplex PCR, and the TCRdb table lists in-frame clones only, not all of them. The table records about 980,000 clones, less than 85% of them present only once. CD4+ cell separation produced CD45RA+ naive and CD45RA-negative memory subsets. This sample is part of a study of shared clonotypes between healthy human individuals. Study results and limitations: There were few donors, and this limited the genetic and exposure-history diversity represented. Sharing across four donors was highest in naive CD4 (about 5%) and lowest in memory CD8 (around 0.4%).

With 1 base clipped from V and 2 bases from J, the junction kept 1 base outside the gene matches. The germline V gene has CDR1 SGHNT and CDR2 YYREEE (reference sequence). The CDR3 contains 15 residues. The V and J genes are TRBV5-4 and TRBJ2-3; 10 bases align to TRBD2. The receptor comes from a young man in good health. The sequenced sample was memory CD4+ T cells sorted from blood. As to subset: CD45RA-negative fraction. CDR3 DNA: TGTGCCAGCAGCTTGACTAGCGGGAACACAGATACGCAGTATTTT. Protein product: CASSLTSGNTDTQYF.